Listed below are T cell receptor beta chains from one sample, sequenced in a study of T-cell reconstitution after alpha-beta-depleted transplantation in children. TCRdb re-derived calls from the PCR reads in MiXCR, one entry per CDR3 protein. The sample has just under 550,000 distinct CDR3 sequences, 15% to 20% seen once. Here the sequenced sample was PBMCs from the stem cell graft donor, taken from the stem cell graft. These TCRs come from a human donor who donated a stem cell graft to a child with acute lymphoblastic leukemia. Each CDR3 is given with its conserved first and last residue.

v_call	cdr3_length	j_call	cdr3_aa
TRBV27	15	TRBJ1-1	CASSLSWTLNTEAFF
TRBV5-1	15	TRBJ2-5	CASSLARWGQETQYF
TRBV12-2	15	TRBJ2-7	CASRLVQLSSYEQYF
TRBV18	16	TRBJ1-4	CASSPWEDPTNEKLFF
TRBV5-1	14	TRBJ2-3	CASSPVIGSDTQYF
TRBV12-3/TRBV12-4	15	TRBJ2-1	CASSFNPGMVNEQFF
TRBV4-1	13	TRBJ1-2	CASSQQGPNGYTF
TRBV5-1	12	TRBJ2-1	CASSSFDHEQFF
TRBV7-9	16	TRBJ2-2	CASDGELAINTGELFF
TRBV12-3/TRBV12-4	14	TRBJ1-4	CASRGTGGLEKLFF
TRBV29-1	11	TRBJ1-2	CSVDSGDGYTF
TRBV12-3/TRBV12-4	16	TRBJ1-2	CASSLGTTGGPYGYTF
TRBV12-3/TRBV12-4	12	TRBJ2-1	CASTPGGHEQFF
TRBV12-3/TRBV12-4	13	TRBJ2-7	CASSSYLNYEQYF
TRBV29-1	11	TRBJ2-7	CSATGSYEQYF
TRBV13	15	TRBJ1-3	CASSLDRSSGNTIYF
TRBV9	19	TRBJ2-4	CASSVGGGRARVSKNIQYF
TRBV5-1	14	TRBJ2-2	CACRGGRNTGELFF
TRBV6-1	14	TRBJ1-1	CASHRTGGFTEAFF
TRBV7-6	13	TRBJ2-5	CASSYVRGETQYF
TRBV3-1	16	TRBJ2-1	CASSQESPSAYNEQFF
TRBV12-3/TRBV12-4	9	TRBJ1-2	CASGDGYTF
TRBV3-1	17	TRBJ2-5	CASSQRLAGVYGETQYF
TRBV12-3/TRBV12-4	16	TRBJ1-4	CASSLSPNRQTEKLFF
TRBV5-1	15	TRBJ1-5	CASSSTGEVYQPQHF
TRBV2	13	TRBJ1-1	CASSALWNTEAFF
TRBV5-6	17	TRBJ2-2	CASSLKFRTGYTGELFF
TRBV27	14	TRBJ1-2	CASSLSRADYGYTF
TRBV12-3/TRBV12-4	15	TRBJ2-3	CASSLYPGATDTQYF
TRBV7-7	17	TRBJ2-1	CASSLGRLPSSYNEQFF
TRBV4-1	14	TRBJ2-7	CASSQVRQTYEQYF
TRBV11-2	15	TRBJ1-2	CASSALRGVTHGYTF
TRBV6-1	15	TRBJ1-2	CASSEAASPNYGYTF
TRBV5-1	13	TRBJ2-2	CASGPSGGGELFF
TRBV29-1	16	TRBJ2-7	CSVVGASFHSSYEQYF
TRBV5-1	14	TRBJ2-7	CASHEDRGDYEQYF
TRBV5-1	17	TRBJ2-7	CASSLGTLAGVSYEQYF